One sample yielded the 23 T cell receptor beta chains listed below, sequenced in a study of T cell changes during pregnancy in multiple sclerosis. This table comes from immunoSEQ multiplex PCR, and its TCRdb copy is limited to in-frame clones, with some not included. The top ten hold approximately 4.4% of the sample, which has fewer than 45,000 clones, approximately 91% seen once. The sample consisted of peripheral blood, taken in the second trimester of pregnancy. These receptors came from a female donor in good health, enrolled as a control in a pregnancy study.

The chain links TRBV7-2 to TRBJ1-1; TRBD1 matches 9 bases. The CDR3 covers 15 residues. V lost 4 bases, J lost 1 base, and 4 bases stayed unmatched. Germline V CDR1 and CDR2: SGHTA, FQGNSA. This CDR3 is CASSSWDRENTEAFF. DNA of the CDR3: TGTGCCAGCAGCTCGTGGGACAGGGAGAACACTGAAGCTTTCTTT.

The chain recombines TRBV30 with TRBJ2-1; 7 bases agree with TRBD1. Germline-derived CDR1 and CDR2 are GTSNPN and SVGIG (reference sequence). V trimming: 2 bases; J trimming: 0 bases; junction bases outside the gene matches: 4. This CDR3 is built from 15 residues. CDR3: CAWSPGQSSYNEQFF. CDR3 DNA: TGTGCCTGGAGTCCGGGACAGAGCTCCTACAATGAGCAGTTCTTC.

The rearrangement joins TRBV2 to TRBJ2-3, with a possible D match to TRBD2 (6 bases). The V and J ends lost 6 bases and 8 bases respectively, with 12 bases between them. Per the germline V gene, CDR1 is SNHLY and CDR2 is FYNNEI. There are 12 residues in the CDR3. The CDR3 coding sequence is TGTGCCAGCAGGGGGACTCGGGCTACGCAGTATTTT. It specifies CASRGTRATQYF.

The CDR3 spells CASSPPGTGIGEQYF. In DNA form, the CDR3 reads TGTGCCAGCTCACCACCCGGGACAGGGATTGGCGAGCAGTACTTC. This sequence joins TRBV18 and TRBJ2-7; 9 nucleotides match TRBD1. The CDR3 is made up of 15 amino acids. Germline trimming cut 0 bases from V and 6 bases from J; bases unmatched to any gene: 6. Germline V gene lookup returns CDR1 KGHSH and CDR2 LQKENI.

Note on this clone: An end of the junction differs from the germline gene, which may be a read error. This chain links TRBV5-1 with TRBJ2-4, with TRBD1 matching 11 bases. CDR1 and CDR2 (germline): SGHRS, YFSETQ. The CDR3 extends over 15 amino acids. The chain's CDR3 is CASSLGAGQGDTLNF. CDR3 nucleotide sequence: TGCGCCAGCAGCTTGGGAGCGGGACAGGGGGACACTCTTAACTTC.

The table lists this clone with a count of one. The V gene is TRBV28, the J gene TRBJ2-7; no firm D call. CDR3 length equals 12 residues. CDR1 MDHEN and CDR2 SYDVKM come from the germline V gene. The V end was cut by 2 bases, the J end by 1 base, with 3 bases between. The chain's CDR3 is CASSLRSYEQYF. As DNA, the CDR3 is TGTGCCAGCAGTTTACGTTCCTACGAGCAGTACTTC.

This clone was seen a single time. J is TRBJ2-7 and V is TRBV7-9, with D perhaps matching TRBD1 (7 bases). The CDR3 is 13 residues long. Germline values: CDR1 SEHNR, CDR2 FQNEAQ (reference sequence). V shed 3 bases and J shed 5 bases, with 11 bases lying between them. CDR3 sequence (DNA): TGTGCCAGCAGCTTTGGCAGGGGGGACGAGCAGTACTTC. It is translated as CASSFGRGDEQYF.

The CDR3: CASSTQGYGELFF. CDR3 nucleotides: TGTGCCAGCAGTACCCAGGGGTACGGGGAGCTGTTTTTT. The chain employs TRBV7-9 and TRBJ2-2; D is perhaps TRBD1 (6 bases). The CDR3 has 13 amino acids. CDR1 is SEHNR and CDR2 is FQNEAQ in the germline V gene (reference sequence). Between the trimmed V and J ends, which lost 6 bases and 7 bases, there was a span of 12 bases.

This clone appeared once. The chain couples TRBV25-1 to TRBJ1-5; TRBD1 might be the D (6 bases). V gave up 7 bases and J gave up 0 bases, with 22 bases separating them. CDR3 length equals 18 residues. Germline V gene sequence: CDR1 MGHDK, CDR2 SYGVNS. DNA of the CDR3: TGTGCCAGCAAGGGGGGGAGGTGTCGTGATTATAGCAATCAGCCCCAGCATTTT. It encodes CASKGGRCRDYSNQPQHF. Drawing the rest from reference TRBV25-1 and TRBJ1-5, the complete variable domain is EADIYQTPRYLVIGTGKKITLECSQTMGHDKMYWYQQDPGMELHLIHYSYGVNSTEKGDLSSESTVSRIRTEHFPLTLESARPSHTSQYLCASKGGRCRDYSNQPQHFGDGTRLSIL.

The rearrangement links TRBV4-1 to TRBJ1-2; 10 positions agree with TRBD1. The length of the CDR3 is 17 residues. Trimming took 0 bases from V and 1 from J; bases not matched to a gene: 5. In germline, CDR1 is MGHRA, CDR2 YSYEKL. In nucleotides, the CDR3 is TGCGCCAGCAGCCAAGAGAGGGGACAGGGGAGTAACTATGGCTACACCTTC. Residues: CASSQERGQGSNYGYTF.

The CDR3 bases are TGCGCCAGCAGCCAGGTAGCGGGGGGGCGGTACGAGCAGTACTTC. Translated, it gives CASSQVAGGRYEQYF. The rearrangement links TRBV4-1 to TRBJ2-7, with TRBD2 matching 11 bases. There are 15 residues in the CDR3. Trimming at V came to 3 bases and at J to 4 bases, leaving 5 bases not matched to a gene. CDR1 and CDR2 from the germline V gene are MGHRA and YSYEKL.

The CDR3 DNA follows: TGTGCCATCAGTGAGGCGGGAAGGGGGAACACTGAAGCTTTCTTT. It encodes CAISEAGRGNTEAFF. The V gene is TRBV10-3, the J gene TRBJ1-1; D perhaps matches TRBD1 (5 bases). V lost 2 bases and J 1 base, leaving 11 bases between the germline ends. Germline-derived CDR1 and CDR2 are ENHRY and SYGVKD. The CDR3 covers 15 residues.

V usage is TRBV6-4 and J usage is TRBJ2-2; D is unclear. CDR1 is MRHNA and CDR2 is SNTAGT in the germline V gene. The CDR3 contains 14 residues. Trimming removed 0 bases at V and 7 bases at J, with 9 bases between. The CDR3: CASSDSIEVGELFF. CDR3 sequence (DNA): TGTGCCAGCAGTGACTCGATAGAGGTCGGGGAGCTGTTTTTT.

The chain employs TRBV28 and TRBJ2-1, with TRBD2 matching over 11 bases. Germline V gene sequence: CDR1 MDHEN, CDR2 SYDVKM. V shed 3 bases, J shed 8 bases, and the junction held 9 bases outside the gene matches. The CDR3 runs 16 residues. CDR3 sequence (DNA): TGTGCCAGCAGTTTTTACGGGACTAGCGGACGCTATGAGCAGTTCTTC. Encoded protein: CASSFYGTSGRYEQFF. Using reference TRBV28 and TRBJ2-1 for the parts outside the CDR3, the full variable domain is DVKVTQSSRYLVKRTGEKVFLECVQDMDHENMFWYRQDPGLGLRLIYFSYDVKMKEKGDIPEGYSVSREKKERFSLILESASTNQTSMYLCASSFYGTSGRYEQFFGPGTRLTVL.

The rearrangement uses TRBV6-4 and TRBJ2-1, with D unclear. Germline assignment: CDR1 MRHNA and CDR2 SNTAGT. There are 15 residues in the CDR3. V was shortened by 4 bases and J by 1 base, with 11 bases between the two germline ends. The CDR3 DNA is TGTGCCAGCAGTGTTCGAGCAGGATCCTACAATGAGCAGTTCTTC. This translates into CASSVRAGSYNEQFF.

The genes are TRBV18 and TRBJ2-7; D is possibly TRBD2 (6 bases). Germline CDR1 is KGHSH and CDR2 is LQKENI. The CDR3 is 12 residues long. V lost 4 bases and J lost 3, with 7 bases in between. CDR3 DNA: TGTGCCAGCTCACGCGGGGACTACGAGCAGTACTTC. It yields the protein CASSRGDYEQYF. Complete variable domain (other parts from reference TRBV18 and TRBJ2-7): NAGVMQNPRHLVRRRGQEARLRCSPMKGHSHVYWYRQLPEEGLKFMVYLQKENIIDESGMPKERFSAEFPKEGPSILRIQQVVRGDSAAYFCASSRGDYEQYFGPGTRLTVT.

The CDR3: CAWSRGLAGSVSSYNEQFF. CDR3 in DNA: TGTGCCTGGAGCCGGGGACTAGCGGGATCGGTGAGCTCCTACAATGAGCAGTTCTTC. The gene calls are TRBV30 and TRBJ2-1; TRBD2 agrees at 13 bases. Germline V lookup: CDR1 GTSNPN, CDR2 SVGIG (reference sequence). Trimming removed 3 bases from V and 0 bases from J; junction bases left unmatched: 11. This CDR3 spans 19 amino acids.

The rearrangement links TRBV6-5 to TRBJ2-2; TRBD1 aligns across 8 bases. Germline values: CDR1 MNHEY, CDR2 SVGAGI. This CDR3 has 15 amino acids. V shed 5 bases, J shed 5 bases, and the junction held 7 bases outside the gene matches. CDR3 sequence reads: CASSQQGVGTGELFF. The CDR3, as DNA: TGTGCCAGCAGTCAACAGGGGGTGGGGACCGGGGAGCTGTTTTTT.

The chain uses TRBV5-1 and TRBJ2-2, with D maybe TRBD1 (6 bases). CDR1 and CDR2 from the germline V gene are SGHRS and YFSETQ. Between the trimmed V and J ends, which lost 5 bases and 5 bases, there was a span of 7 bases. CDR3 length: 12 amino acids. The CDR3: CASRTGTGELFF. CDR3 coding DNA: TGCGCCAGCAGGACAGGAACCGGGGAGCTGTTTTTT.

This clone has just one count. J is TRBJ2-7 and V is TRBV10-1; 11 bases map to TRBD2. Germline V CDR1 and CDR2: WNHNN, SYGVQD (reference sequence). This CDR3 is 15 amino acids long. The junction had 4 bases not matched to a gene; V was cut back by 6 bases and J by 0 bases. The CDR3 DNA is TGCGCCAGCAGAGAGGGACTAGCGGACTCCTACGAGCAGTACTTC. This codes for CASREGLADSYEQYF.

This clone came up once. This chain joins TRBV5-1 and TRBJ2-5, with 9 positions matching TRBD1. Germline V lookup: CDR1 SGHRS, CDR2 YFSETQ. Unmatched junction bases numbered 6, after V lost 4 bases and J lost 2 bases. The CDR3 spans 15 residues. CDR3: CASSRGQGRQETQYF. The CDR3 DNA follows: TGCGCCAGCAGCAGGGGACAGGGAAGGCAAGAGACCCAGTACTTC.

The rearrangement uses TRBV4-1 and TRBJ2-7; the D gene is possibly TRBD2 (5 bases). V lost 0 bases to trimming and J lost 1 base, with 25 bases between them. Germline lookup yields CDR1 MGHRA and CDR2 YSYEKL. CDR3 length: 20 amino acids. The CDR3 DNA sequence: TGCGCCAGCAGCCAAGACAGGACGGGAAGCCCCTTTATTGGATCCTACGAGCAGTACTTC. Amino acids: CASSQDRTGSPFIGSYEQYF.

This chain joins TRBV6-1 and TRBJ2-3; weak D call: TRBD2 (6 bases). CDR1 MNHNS and CDR2 SASEGT come from the germline V gene. The CDR3 is 14 amino acids. Trimming removed 4 bases at V and 4 bases at J, with 12 bases between. The DNA of the CDR3 is TGTGCCAGCAGTGCTGCACGGAGGGCAGATACGCAGTATTTT. Its translation: CASSAARRADTQYF.